A selection of T cell receptor beta chains follows, all from one sample in a study of blood T cell repertoires in COVID-19. The method was immunoSEQ multiplex PCR; TCRdb's version includes in-frame clones alone and lacks a portion of them. This table has some 56,000 clones, roughly nine tenths appearing once. Sequencing used peripheral blood. Source of these receptors: a woman aged 60-75 years with COVID-19, enrolled during active disease. CDR3s include the opening cysteine and the closing phenylalanine or tryptophan. A D gene is named only where the DNA matches it firmly. The size of a clone is reported for some rows only, either as once, few or many, or as a class for expanded clones.

>TRBJ2-7|TRBV6-5|TRBD1|.
CASSPRGQGLYEQYF
TGTGCCAGCAGCCCCAGGGGACAGGGACTTTACGAGCAGTACTTC
>TRBJ1-1|TRBV19|.|.
CASSIPGGNTEAFF
TGTGCCAGTAGTATCCCCGGGGGGAACACTGAAGCTTTCTTT
>TRBJ1-5|TRBV28|.|.
CASRTPGVDQPQHF
TGTGCCAGCAGGACCCCGGGGGTTGATCAGCCCCAGCATTTT
>TRBJ2-7|TRBV6-2/TRBV6-3|TRBD1|.
CASSYSLGQAGSYEQYF
TGTGCCAGCAGTTACTCGTTGGGACAGGCTGGCTCCTACGAGCAGTACTTC
>TRBJ2-1|TRBV7-9|TRBD2|.
CASSERGEQFF
TGTGCCAGCAGTGAGCGGGGTGAGCAGTTCTTC
>TRBJ2-7|TRBV2|.|.
CAQGRDEQYF
TGTGCCCAAGGGAGAGACGAGCAGTACTTC
>TRBJ2-1|TRBV18|TRBD2|.
CASSPPGLASEQFF
TGTGCCAGCTCACCTCCGGGACTAGCTAGCGAGCAGTTCTTC
>TRBJ2-5|TRBV7-2|.|.
CASSTGQETQYF
TGTGCCAGCAGTACGGGACAAGAGACCCAGTACTTC
>TRBJ2-6|TRBV4-2|.|many
CASSQDLRGGSGANVLTF
TGTGCCAGCAGCCAAGATCTGCGAGGGGGCTCTGGGGCCAACGTCCTGACTTTC
>TRBJ1-1|TRBV20-1|.|.
CSAIGGRAFF
TGCAGTGCTATTGGGGGGAGGGCTTTCTTT